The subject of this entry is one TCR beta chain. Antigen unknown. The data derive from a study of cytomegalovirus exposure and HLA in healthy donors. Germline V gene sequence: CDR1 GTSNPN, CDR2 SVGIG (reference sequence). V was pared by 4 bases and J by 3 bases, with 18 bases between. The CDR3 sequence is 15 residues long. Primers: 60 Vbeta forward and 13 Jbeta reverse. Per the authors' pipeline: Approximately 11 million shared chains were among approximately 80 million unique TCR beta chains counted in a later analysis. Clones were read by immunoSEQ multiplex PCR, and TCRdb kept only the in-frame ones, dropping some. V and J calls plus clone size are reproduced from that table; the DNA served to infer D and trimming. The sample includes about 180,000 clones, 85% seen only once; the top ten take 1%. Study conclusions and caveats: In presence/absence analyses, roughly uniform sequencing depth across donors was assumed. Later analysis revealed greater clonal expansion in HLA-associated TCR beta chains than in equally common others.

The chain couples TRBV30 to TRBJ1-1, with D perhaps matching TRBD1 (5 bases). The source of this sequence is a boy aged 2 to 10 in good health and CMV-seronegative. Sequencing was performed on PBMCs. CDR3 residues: CAWNRRGYADTEAFF. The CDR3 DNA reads TGTGCCTGGAACAGGAGGGGCTACGCGGACACTGAAGCTTTCTTT.